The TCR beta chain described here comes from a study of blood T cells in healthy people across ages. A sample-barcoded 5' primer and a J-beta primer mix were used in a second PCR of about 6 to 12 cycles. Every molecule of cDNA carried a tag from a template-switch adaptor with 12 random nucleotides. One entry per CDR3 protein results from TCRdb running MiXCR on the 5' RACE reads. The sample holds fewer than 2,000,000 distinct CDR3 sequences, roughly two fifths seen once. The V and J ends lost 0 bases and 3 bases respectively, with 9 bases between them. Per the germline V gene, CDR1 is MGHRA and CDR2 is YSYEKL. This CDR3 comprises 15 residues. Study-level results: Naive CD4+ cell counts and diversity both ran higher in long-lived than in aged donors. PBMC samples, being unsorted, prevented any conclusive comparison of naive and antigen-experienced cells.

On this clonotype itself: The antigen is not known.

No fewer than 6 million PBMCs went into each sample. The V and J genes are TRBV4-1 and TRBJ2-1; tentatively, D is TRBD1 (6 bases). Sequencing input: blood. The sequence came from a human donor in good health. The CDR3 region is CASSQEATGYNEQFF. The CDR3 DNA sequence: TGCGCCAGCAGCCAAGAGGCGACAGGCTACAATGAGCAGTTCTTC.